The clone carrying this T cell receptor beta chain has more than one count but fewer than ten. TCRdb reanalysed the RT-PCR reads using MiXCR and keeps one entry per CDR3 protein. The table has approximately 90,000 distinct CDR3 sequences, 5% seen once. This record belongs to a study of patients and donors after allogeneic stem cell transplantation. The germline V gene encodes CDR1 SNHLY and CDR2 FYNNEI. CDR3 length: 12 amino acids. With 4 bases removed from V and 6 bases from J, the gap between germline ends came to 10 bases. The sequenced material came from blood, either unsorted or a sorted T cell fraction (not recorded which). The TCR sequence derives from a human donor who was either an allogeneic HSCT recipient or a stem cell or donor lymphocyte infusion donor (not recorded which). It is not recorded whose cells these are; they may come from a transplant donor. The chain links TRBV2 to TRBJ2-7; possibly TRBD1 for D (6 bases). The CDR3 loop reads CASSVQGIEQYF. The CDR3 DNA reads TGTGCCAGCAGTGTACAGGGAATCGAGCAGTACTTC.